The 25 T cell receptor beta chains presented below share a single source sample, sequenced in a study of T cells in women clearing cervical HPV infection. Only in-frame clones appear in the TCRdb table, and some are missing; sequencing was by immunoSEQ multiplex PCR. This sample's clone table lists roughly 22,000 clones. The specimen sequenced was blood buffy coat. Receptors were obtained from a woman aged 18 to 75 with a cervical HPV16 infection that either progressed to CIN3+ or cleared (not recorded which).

The covered CDR3 bases are TGCGCCAGCAGCTCCGGGACAGGGTACCAAGAGACC. It yields the protein CASSSGTGYQET. The CDR3, in full, reads CASSSGTGYQETQYF. The chain recombines TRBV5-1 with TRBJ2-5, with 9 nucleotides matching TRBD1. The read is 3 residues too short to cover the CDR3 end, so that end is filled in from the germline J gene. The germline V gene has CDR1 SGHRS and CDR2 YFSETQ. V lost 3 bases and J lost 0; bases outside the gene matches: 3. The CDR3 contains 15 residues.

The CDR3 bases that were read are TGTGCCATCAGTGGGAATAGCATGGGAGAGACC. Translating it yields CAISGNSMGET. In full, the CDR3 is CAISGNSMGETQYF. The chain employs TRBV10-3 and TRBJ2-5, with unresolved D. The sequenced fragment ends 3 residues before the CDR3 boundary, so the rest is inferred from the germline J gene. The CDR3 loop spans 14 amino acids. Germline V gene lookup returns CDR1 ENHRY and CDR2 SYGVKD. The V and J ends lost 4 bases and 4 bases respectively, with 13 bases between them.

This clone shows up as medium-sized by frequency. CDR3 in amino acids: CASSGDTNEQYF. CDR3 DNA (partial): TGTGCCAGCTCAGGGGACACGAACGAG. V gene TRBV18 combines with J gene TRBJ2-7; possible D gene TRBD1, 6 bases. The read comes to an end 3 residues before the CDR3 does, leaving the germline J gene to fill in the end. V lost 5 bases and J lost 5, with 10 bases in between. Per germline, CDR1 KGHSH and CDR2 LQKENI. The CDR3 totals 12 residues.

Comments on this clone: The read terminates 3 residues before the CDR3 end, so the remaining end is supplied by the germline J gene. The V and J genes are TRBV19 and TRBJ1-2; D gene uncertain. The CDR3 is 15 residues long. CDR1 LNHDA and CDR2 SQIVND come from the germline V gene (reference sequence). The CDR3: CASSISGLGSNDYTF. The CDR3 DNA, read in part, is TGTGCCAGTAGTATTAGCGGACTAGGATCCAATGAC.

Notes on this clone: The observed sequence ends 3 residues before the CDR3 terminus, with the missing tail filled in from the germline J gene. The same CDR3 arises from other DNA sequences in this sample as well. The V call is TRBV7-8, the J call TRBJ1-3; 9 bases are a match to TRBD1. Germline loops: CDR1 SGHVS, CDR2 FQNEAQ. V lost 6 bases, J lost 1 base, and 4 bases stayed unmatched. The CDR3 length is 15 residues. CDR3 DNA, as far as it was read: TGTGCCAGCAGGGGACAGGGTAATTCTGGAAACACC. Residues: CASRGQGNSGNT. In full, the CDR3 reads CASRGQGNSGNTIYF.

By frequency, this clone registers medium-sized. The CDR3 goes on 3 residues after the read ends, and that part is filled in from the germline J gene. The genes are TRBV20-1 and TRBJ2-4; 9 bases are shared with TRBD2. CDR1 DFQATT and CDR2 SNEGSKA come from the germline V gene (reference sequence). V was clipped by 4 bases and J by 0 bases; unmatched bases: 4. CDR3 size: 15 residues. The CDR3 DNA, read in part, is TGCAGTGCTAATGTAGCGGGGGTAGCCAAAAACATT. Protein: CSANVAGVAKNI. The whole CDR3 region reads CSANVAGVAKNIQYF.

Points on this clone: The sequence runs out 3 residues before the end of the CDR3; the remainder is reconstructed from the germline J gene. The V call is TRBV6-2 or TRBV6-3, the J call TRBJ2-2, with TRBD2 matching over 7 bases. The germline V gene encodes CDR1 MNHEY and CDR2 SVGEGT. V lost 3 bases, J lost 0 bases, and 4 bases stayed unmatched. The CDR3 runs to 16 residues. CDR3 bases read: TGTGCCAGCAGTTATCACGGGGGGTCGAACACCGGGGAG. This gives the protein CASSYHGGSNTGE. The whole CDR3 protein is CASSYHGGSNTGELFF.

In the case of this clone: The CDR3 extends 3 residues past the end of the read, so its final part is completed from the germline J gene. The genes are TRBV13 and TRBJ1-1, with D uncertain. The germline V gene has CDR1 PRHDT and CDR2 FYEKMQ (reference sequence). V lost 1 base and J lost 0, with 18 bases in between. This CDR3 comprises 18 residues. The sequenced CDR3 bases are TGTGCCAGCAGCTTAGAGTACGGTTCCCTACCCATGAACACTGAA. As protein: CASSLEYGSLPMNTE. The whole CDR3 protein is CASSLEYGSLPMNTEAFF.

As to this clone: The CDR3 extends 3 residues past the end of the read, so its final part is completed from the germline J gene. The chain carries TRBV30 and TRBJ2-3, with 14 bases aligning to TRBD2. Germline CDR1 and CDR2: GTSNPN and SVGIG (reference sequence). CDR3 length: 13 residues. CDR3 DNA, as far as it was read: TGTGCCTGGCGACTAGCGGGAGGGCGGACG. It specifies CAWRLAGGRT. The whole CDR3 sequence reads CAWRLAGGRTQYF. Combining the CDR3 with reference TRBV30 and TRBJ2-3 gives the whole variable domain SQTIHQWPATLVQPVGSPLSLECTVEGTSNPNLYWYRQAAGRGLQLLFYSVGIGQISSEVPQNLSASRPQDRQFILSSKKLLLSDSGFYLCAWRLAGGRTQYFGPGTRLTVL.

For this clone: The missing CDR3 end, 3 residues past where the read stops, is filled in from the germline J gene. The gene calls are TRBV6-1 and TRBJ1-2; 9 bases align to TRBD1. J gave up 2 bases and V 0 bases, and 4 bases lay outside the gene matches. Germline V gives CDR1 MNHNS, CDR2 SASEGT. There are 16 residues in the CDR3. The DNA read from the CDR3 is TGTGCCAGCAGTGAAGCGGGGACAGGGACAAACTATGGC. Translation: CASSEAGTGTNYG. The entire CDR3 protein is CASSEAGTGTNYGYTF.

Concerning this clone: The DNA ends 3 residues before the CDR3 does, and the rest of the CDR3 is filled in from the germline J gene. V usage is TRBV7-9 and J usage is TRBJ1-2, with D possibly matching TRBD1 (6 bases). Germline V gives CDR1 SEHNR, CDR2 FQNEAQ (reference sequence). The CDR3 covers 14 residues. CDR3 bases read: TGTGCCAGCAGCGAACAGGGTTTTGAAGATACC. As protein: CASSEQGFEDT. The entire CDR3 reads CASSEQGFEDTYTF.

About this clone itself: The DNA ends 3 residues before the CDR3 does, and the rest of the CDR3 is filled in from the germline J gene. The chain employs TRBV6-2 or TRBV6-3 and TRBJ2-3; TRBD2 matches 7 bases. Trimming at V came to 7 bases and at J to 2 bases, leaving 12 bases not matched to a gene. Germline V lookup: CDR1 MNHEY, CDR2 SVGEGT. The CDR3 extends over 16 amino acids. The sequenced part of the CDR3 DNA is TGTGCCAGCAACCTTTTAGGGAGGGGCTCCACAGATACG. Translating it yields CASNLLGRGSTDT. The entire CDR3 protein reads CASNLLGRGSTDTQYF.

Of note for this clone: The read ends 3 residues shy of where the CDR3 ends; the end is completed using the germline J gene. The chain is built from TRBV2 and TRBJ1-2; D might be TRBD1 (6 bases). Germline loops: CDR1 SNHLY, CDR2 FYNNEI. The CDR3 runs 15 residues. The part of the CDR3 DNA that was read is TGTGCCAGCAGTGAATTGGGGGCAAGCACAGATACC. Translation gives CASSELGASTDT. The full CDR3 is CASSELGASTDTYTF.

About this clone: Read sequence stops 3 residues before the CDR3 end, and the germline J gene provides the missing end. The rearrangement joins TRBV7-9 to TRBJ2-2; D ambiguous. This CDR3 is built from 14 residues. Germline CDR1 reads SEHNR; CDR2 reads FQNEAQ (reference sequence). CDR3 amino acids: CASSLATTNEKLFF. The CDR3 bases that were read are TGTGCCAGCAGCTTAGCTACAACTAATGAAAAG.

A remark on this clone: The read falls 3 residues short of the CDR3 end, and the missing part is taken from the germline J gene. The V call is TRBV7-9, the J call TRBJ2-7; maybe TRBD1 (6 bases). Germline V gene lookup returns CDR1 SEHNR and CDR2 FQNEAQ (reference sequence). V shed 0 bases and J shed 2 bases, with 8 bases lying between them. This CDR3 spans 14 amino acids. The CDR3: CASSLAGAPYEQYF. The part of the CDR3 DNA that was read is TGTGCCAGCAGCTTAGCGGGGGCTCCCTACGAG.

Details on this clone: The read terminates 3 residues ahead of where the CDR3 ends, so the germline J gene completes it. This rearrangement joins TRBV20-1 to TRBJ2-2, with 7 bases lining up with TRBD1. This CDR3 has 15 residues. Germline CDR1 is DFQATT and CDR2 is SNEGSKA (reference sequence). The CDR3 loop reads CSAETGIATNEKLFF. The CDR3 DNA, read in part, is TGCAGTGCCGAGACAGGGATTGCAACTAATGAAAAG.

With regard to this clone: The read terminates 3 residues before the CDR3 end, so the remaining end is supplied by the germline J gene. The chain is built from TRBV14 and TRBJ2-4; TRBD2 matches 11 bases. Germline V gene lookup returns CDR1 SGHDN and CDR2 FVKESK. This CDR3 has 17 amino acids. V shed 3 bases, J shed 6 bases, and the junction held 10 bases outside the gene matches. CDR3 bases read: TGTGCCAGCAGCCAGGGGACTAGCGGCTTCCTACGAAACATT. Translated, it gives CASSQGTSGFLRNI. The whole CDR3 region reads CASSQGTSGFLRNIQYF.

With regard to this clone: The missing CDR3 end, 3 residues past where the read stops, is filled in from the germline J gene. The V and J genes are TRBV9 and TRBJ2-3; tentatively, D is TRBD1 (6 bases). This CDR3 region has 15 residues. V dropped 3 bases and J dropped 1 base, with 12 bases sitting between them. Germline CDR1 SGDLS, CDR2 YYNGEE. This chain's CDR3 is CASSASWGRTDTQYF. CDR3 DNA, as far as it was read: TGTGCCAGCAGCGCCAGTTGGGGGCGCACAGATACG.

The CDR3 region is CAWSVGSNTEAFF. The sequenced part of the CDR3 DNA is TGTGCCTGGAGTGTAGGTAGCAACACTGAA. V gene TRBV30 combines with J gene TRBJ1-1, with D uncertain. The read stops 3 residues short of the end of the CDR3; the missing end is completed from the germline J gene. The CDR3 runs 13 residues. The V and J ends lost 0 bases and 2 bases respectively, with 7 bases between them. Per germline, CDR1 GTSNPN and CDR2 SVGIG (reference sequence).

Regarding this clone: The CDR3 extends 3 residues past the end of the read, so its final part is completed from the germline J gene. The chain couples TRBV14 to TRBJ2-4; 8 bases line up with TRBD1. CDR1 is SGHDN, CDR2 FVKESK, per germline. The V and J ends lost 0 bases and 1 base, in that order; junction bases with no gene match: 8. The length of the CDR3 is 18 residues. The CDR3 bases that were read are TGTGCCAGCAGCCAAGATCAGGGGGCCCGTGGGGCCAAAAACATT. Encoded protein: CASSQDQGARGAKNI. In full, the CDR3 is CASSQDQGARGAKNIQYF.

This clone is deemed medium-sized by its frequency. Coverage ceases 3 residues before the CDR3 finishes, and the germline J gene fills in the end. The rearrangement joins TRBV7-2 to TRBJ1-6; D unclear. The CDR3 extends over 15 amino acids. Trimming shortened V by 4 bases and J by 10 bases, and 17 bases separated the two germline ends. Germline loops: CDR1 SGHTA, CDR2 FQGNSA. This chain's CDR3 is CASSSHHRGGSPLHF. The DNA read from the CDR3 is TGTGCCAGCAGCTCCCACCACCGGGGAGGCTCACCC. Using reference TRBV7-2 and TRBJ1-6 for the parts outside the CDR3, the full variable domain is GAGVSQSPSNKVTEKGKDVELRCDPISGHTALYWYRQSLGQGLEFLIYFQGNSAPDKSGLPSDRFSAERTGGSVSTLTIQRTQQEDSAVYLCASSSHHRGGSPLHFGNGTRLTVT.

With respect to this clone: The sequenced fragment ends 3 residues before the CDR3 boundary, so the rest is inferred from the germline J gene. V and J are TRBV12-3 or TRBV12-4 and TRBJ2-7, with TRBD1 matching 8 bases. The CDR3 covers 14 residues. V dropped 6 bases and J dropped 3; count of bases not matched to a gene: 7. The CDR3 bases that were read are TGTGCCAGCAGCCTGGACAGGGTGGACTACGAG. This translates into CASSLDRVDYE. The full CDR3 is CASSLDRVDYEQYF.

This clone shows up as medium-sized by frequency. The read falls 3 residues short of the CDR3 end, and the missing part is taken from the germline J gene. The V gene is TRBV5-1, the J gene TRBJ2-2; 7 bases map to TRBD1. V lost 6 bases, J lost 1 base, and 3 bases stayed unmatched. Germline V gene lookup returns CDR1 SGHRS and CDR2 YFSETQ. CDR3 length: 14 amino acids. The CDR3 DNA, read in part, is TGCGCCAGCAAAGGGACAGTGAACACCGGGGAG. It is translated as CASKGTVNTGE. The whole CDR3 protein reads CASKGTVNTGELFF.

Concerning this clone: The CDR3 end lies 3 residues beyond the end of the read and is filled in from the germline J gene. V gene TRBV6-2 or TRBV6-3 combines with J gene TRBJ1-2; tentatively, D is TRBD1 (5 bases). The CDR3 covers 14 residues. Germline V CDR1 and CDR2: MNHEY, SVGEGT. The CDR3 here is CASRPGTSSYDYTF. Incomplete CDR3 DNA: TGTGCCAGCAGACCTGGGACTAGTTCCTACGAC.

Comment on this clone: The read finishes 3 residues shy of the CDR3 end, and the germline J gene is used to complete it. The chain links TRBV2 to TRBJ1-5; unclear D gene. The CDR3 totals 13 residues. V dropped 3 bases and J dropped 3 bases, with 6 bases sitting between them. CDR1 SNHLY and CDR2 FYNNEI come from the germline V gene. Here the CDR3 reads CASSELANQPQHF. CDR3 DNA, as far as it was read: TGTGCCAGCAGTGAGTTAGCCAATCAGCCC.